The T cell receptor (beta chain) under discussion was sequenced for a study of OX40 agonist ivuxolimab in advanced cancers. General observations from the study: With doses of 0.1 to 3.0 mg/kg, CD4+ and CD8+ blood T cells had undergone clonal expansion by week 6. Researchers report that CD8+ T cells had, on average, more expanded clones than CD4+.

V shed 2 bases and J shed 1 base, with 6 bases lying between them. There are 13 residues in the CDR3. From germline, CDR1 is SGHDT and CDR2 YYEEEE. On this clone: Its antigen remains unknown.

Samples of blood were obtained at baseline, on cycle 4 day 1, and on cycle 7 day 1. Assay used: immunoSEQ multiplex PCR; TCRdb lists only in-frame clones, some missing. The sample yields around 60,000 clones, 89% seen once. Sequenced material: CD4+ or CD8+ T cells sorted from blood, taken in a trial of the OX40 agonist ivuxolimab. The chain combines TRBV5-6 with TRBJ1-1; unclear D gene. The TCR was taken from an adult with an advanced solid tumor such as melanoma, head and neck, liver or kidney cancer. The CDR3 sequence: CASSLPSNTEAFF. In DNA, the CDR3 is TGTGCCAGCAGCTTACCCTCGAACACTGAAGCTTTCTTT.